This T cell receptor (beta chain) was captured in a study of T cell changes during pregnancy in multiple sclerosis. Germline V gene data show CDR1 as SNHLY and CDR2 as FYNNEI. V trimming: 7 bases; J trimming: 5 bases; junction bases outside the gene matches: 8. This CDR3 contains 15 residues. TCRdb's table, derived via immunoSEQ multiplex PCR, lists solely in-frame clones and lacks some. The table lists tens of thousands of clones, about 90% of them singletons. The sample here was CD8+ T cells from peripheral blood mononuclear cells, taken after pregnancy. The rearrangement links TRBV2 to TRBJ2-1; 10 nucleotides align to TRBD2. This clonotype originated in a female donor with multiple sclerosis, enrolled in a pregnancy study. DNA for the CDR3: TGTGCCAGCAACACGGCTAGCGGGAGAAACAATGAGCAGTTCTTC. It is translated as CASNTASGRNNEQFF.